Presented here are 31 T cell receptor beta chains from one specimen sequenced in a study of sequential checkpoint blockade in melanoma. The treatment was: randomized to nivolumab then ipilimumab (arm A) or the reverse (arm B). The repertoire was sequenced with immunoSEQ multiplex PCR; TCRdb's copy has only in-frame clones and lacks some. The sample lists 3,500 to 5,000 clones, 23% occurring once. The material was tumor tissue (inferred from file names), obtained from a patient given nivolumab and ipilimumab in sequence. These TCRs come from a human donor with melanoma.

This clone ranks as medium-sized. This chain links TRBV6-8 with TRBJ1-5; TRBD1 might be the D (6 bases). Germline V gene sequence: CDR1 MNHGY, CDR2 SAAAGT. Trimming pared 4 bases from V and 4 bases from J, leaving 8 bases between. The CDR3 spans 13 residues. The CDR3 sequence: CASSSGVNQPQHF. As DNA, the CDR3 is TGTGCCAGCAGTTCAGGGGTAAATCAGCCCCAGCATTTT.

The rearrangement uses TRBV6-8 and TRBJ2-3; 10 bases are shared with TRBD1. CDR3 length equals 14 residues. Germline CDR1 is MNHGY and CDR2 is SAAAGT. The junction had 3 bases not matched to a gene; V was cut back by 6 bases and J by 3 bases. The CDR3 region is CASRRDRGTDTQYF. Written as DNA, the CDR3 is TGTGCCAGCAGGCGGGACAGGGGTACAGATACGCAGTATTTT.

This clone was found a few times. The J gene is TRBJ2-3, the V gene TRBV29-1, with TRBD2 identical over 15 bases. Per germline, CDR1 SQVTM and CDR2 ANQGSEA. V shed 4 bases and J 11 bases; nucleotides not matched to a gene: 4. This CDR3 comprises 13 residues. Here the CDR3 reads CSVVGLAGGGQYF. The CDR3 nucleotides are TGCAGCGTTGTGGGACTAGCGGGAGGTGGGCAGTATTTT.

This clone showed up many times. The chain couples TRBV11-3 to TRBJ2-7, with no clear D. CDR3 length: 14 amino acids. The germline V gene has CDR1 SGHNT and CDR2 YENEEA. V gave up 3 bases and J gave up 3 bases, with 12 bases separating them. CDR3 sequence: CASSLGIQSYEQYF. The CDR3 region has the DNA TGTGCCAGCAGCTTGGGGATCCAGAGCTACGAGCAGTACTTC.

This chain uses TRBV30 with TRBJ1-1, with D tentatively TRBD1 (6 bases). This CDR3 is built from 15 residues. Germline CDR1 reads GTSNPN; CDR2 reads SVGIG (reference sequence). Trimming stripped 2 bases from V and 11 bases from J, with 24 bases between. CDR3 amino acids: CAWSNPLGHNAGAFF. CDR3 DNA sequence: TGTGCCTGGAGTAATCCGCTGGGACATAATGCAGGGGCTTTCTTT.

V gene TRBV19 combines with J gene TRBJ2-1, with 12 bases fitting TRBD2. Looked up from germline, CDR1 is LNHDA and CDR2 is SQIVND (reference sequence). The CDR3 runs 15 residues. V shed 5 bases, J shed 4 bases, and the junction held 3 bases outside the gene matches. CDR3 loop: CASSGLAGGYNEQFF. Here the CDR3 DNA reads TGTGCCAGTAGTGGGCTAGCGGGAGGGTACAATGAGCAGTTCTTC. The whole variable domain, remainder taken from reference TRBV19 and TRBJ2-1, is DGGITQSPKYLFRKEGQNVTLSCEQNLNHDAMYWYRQDPGQGLRLIYYSQIVNDFQKGDIAEGYSVSREKKESFPLTVTSAQKNPTAFYLCASSGLAGGYNEQFFGPGTRLTVL.

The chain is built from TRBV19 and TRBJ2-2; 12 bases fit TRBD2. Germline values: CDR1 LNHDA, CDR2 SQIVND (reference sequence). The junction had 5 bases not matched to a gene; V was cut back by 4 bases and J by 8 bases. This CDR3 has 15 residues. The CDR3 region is CASSTLTSGRGELFF. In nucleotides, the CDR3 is TGTGCCAGTAGTACCTTGACTAGCGGGAGAGGGGAGCTGTTTTTT.

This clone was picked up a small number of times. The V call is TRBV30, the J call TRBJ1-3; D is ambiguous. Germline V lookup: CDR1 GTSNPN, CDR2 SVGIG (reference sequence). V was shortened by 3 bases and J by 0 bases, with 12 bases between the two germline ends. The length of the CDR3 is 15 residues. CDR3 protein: CAWRVGLSSGNTIYF. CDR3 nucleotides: TGTGCCTGGAGGGTAGGCCTTTCCTCTGGAAACACCATATATTTT.

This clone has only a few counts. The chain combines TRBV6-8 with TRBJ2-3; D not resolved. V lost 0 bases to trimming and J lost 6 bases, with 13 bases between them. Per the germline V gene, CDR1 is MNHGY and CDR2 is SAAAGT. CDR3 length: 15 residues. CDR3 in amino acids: CASSYSGSEFDTQYF. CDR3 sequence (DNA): TGTGCCAGCAGTTACTCCGGATCCGAGTTTGATACGCAGTATTTT.

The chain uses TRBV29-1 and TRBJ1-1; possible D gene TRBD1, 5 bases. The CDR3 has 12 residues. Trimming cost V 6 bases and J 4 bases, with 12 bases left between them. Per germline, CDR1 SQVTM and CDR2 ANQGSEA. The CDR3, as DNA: TGCAGCGTCTGGGGGTCTTCCACTGAAGCTTTCTTT. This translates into CSVWGSSTEAFF. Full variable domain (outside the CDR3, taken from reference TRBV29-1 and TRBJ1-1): SAVISQKPSRDICQRGTSLTIQCQVDSQVTMMFWYRQQPGQSLTLIATANQGSEATYESGFVIDKFPISRPNLTFSTLTVSNMSPEDSSIYLCSVWGSSTEAFFGQGTRLTVV.

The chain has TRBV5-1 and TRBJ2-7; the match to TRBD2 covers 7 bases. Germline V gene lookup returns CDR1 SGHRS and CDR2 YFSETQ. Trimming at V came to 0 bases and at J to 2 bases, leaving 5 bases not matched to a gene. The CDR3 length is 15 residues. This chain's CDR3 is CASSLGSGSAYEQYF. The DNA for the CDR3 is TGCGCCAGCAGCTTGGGTAGCGGGTCCGCCTACGAGCAGTACTTC.

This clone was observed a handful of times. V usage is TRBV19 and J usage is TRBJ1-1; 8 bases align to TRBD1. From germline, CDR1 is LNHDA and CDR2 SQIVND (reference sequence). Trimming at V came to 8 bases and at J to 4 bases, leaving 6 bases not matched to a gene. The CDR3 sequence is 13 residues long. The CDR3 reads CASGQGAGTEAFF. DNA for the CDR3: TGTGCCAGTGGGCAGGGGGCAGGCACTGAAGCTTTCTTT.

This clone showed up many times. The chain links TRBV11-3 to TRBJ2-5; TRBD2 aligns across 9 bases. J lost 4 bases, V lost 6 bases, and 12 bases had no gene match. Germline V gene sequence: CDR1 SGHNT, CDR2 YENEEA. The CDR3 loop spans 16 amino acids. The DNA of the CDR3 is TGTGCCAGCAGTTTGGGAAACCTACTAGCGGGAGAGACCCAGTACTTC. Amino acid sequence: CASSLGNLLAGETQYF.

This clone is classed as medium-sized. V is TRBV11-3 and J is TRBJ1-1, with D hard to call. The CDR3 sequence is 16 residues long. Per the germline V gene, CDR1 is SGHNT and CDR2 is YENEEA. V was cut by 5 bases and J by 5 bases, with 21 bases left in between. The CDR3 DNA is TGTGCCAGCAGCCAAGGAGGGAGCCGAAGAACAACTGAAGCTTTCTTT. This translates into CASSQGGSRRTTEAFF.

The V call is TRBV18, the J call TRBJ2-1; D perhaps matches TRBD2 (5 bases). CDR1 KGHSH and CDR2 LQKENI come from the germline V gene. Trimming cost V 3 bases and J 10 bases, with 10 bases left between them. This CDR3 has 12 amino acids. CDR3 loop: CASSPLALEQFF. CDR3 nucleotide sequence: TGTGCCAGCTCACCGCTAGCCCTGGAGCAGTTCTTC.

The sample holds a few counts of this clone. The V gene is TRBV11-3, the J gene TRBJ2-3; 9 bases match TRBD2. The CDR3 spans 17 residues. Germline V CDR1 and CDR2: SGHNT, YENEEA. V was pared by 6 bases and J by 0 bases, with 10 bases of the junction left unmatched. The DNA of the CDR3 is TGTGCCAGCAGTCGTGGTGTAGCGGGGGCTAGCACAGATACGCAGTATTTT. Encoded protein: CASSRGVAGASTDTQYF.

The CDR3 loop is CASSTTGGNTEAFF. DNA for the CDR3: TGTGCCAGTAGTACTACAGGGGGGAACACTGAAGCTTTCTTT. The rearrangement uses TRBV19 and TRBJ1-1; TRBD1 matches 8 bases. The CDR3 is made up of 14 amino acids. After removal of 4 bases from V and 1 base from J, the junction contained 2 bases not matched to a gene. Germline values: CDR1 LNHDA, CDR2 SQIVND (reference sequence).

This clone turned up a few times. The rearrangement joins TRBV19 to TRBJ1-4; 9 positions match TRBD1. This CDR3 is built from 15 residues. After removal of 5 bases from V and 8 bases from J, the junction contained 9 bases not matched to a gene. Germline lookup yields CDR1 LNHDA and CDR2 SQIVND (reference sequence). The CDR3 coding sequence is TGTGCCAGTAGTCCGGGGGACAGGGATGGGGAAAAACTGTTTTTT. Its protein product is CASSPGDRDGEKLFF.

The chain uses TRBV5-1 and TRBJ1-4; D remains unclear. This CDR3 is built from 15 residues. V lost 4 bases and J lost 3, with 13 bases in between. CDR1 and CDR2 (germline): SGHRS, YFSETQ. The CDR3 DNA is TGCGCCAGCAGCCCGTTTAGATCGGCTAATGAAAAACTGTTTTTT. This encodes CASSPFRSANEKLFF.

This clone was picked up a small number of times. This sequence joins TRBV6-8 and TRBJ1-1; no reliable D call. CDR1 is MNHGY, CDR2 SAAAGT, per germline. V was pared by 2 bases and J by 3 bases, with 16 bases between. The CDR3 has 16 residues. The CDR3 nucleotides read TGTGCCAGCAGTTACAAGGACTTAAGCTGGCACACTGAAGCTTTCTTT. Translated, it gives CASSYKDLSWHTEAFF.

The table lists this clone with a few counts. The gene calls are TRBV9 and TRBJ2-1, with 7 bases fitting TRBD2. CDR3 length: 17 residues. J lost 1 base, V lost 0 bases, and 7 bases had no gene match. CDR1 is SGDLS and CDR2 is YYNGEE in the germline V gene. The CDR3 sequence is CASSVGSAGESYNEQFF. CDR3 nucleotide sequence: TGTGCCAGCAGCGTAGGTTCCGCGGGGGAATCCTACAATGAGCAGTTCTTC.

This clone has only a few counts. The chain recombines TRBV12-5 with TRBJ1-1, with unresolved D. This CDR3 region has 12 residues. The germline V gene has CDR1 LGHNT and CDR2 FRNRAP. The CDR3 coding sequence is TGTGCCAGTCTATATTCGGGGACTGAAGCTTTCTTT. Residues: CASLYSGTEAFF.

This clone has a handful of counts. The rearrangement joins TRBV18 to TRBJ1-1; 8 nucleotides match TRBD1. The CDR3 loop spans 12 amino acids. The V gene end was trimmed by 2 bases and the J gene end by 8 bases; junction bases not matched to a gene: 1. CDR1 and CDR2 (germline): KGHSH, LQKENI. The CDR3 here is CASSPGDREAFF. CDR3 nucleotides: TGTGCCAGCTCACCAGGGGACAGGGAAGCTTTCTTT.

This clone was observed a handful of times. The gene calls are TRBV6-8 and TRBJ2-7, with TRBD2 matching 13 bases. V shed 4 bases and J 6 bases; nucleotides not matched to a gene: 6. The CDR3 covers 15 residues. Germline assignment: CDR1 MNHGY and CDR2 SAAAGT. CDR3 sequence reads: CASSSTGTSGIEQYF. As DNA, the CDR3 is TGTGCCAGCAGTTCCACCGGGACTAGCGGGATCGAGCAGTACTTC.

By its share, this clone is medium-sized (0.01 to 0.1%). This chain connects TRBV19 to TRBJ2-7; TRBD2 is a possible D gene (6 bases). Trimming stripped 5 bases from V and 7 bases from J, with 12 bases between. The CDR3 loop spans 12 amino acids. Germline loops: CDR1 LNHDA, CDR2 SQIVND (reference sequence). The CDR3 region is CASSETRGEQYF. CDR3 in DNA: TGTGCCAGTAGTGAAACCCGGGGGGAGCAGTACTTC. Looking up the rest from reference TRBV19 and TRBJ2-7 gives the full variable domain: DGGITQSPKYLFRKEGQNVTLSCEQNLNHDAMYWYRQDPGQGLRLIYYSQIVNDFQKGDIAEGYSVSREKKESFPLTVTSAQKNPTAFYLCASSETRGEQYFGPGTRLTVT.

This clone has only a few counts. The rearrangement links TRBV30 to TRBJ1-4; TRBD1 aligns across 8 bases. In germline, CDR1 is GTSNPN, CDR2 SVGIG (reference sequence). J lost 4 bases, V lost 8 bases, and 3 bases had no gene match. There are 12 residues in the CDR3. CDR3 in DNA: TGTGCCGGACAGGGCCGTAATGAAAAACTGTTTTTT. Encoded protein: CAGQGRNEKLFF.

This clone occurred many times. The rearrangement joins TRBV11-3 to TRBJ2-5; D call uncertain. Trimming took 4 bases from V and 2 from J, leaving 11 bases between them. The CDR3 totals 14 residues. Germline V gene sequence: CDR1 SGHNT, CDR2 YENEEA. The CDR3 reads CASSYSGIQETQYF. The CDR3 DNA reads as TGTGCCAGCAGCTACTCAGGAATTCAAGAGACCCAGTACTTC.

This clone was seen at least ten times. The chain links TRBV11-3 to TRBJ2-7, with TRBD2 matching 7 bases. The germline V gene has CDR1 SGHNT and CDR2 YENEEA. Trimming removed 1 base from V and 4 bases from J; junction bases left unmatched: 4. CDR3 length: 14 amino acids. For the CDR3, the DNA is TGTGCCAGCAGCTTAGTGGCGGGAGATTACGAGCAGTACTTC. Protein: CASSLVAGDYEQYF.

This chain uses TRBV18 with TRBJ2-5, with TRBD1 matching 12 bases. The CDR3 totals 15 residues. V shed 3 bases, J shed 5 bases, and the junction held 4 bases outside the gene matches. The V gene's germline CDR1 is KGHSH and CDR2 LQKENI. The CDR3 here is CASSPGQGAWETQYF. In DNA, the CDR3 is TGTGCCAGCTCACCGGGACAGGGGGCGTGGGAGACCCAGTACTTC.

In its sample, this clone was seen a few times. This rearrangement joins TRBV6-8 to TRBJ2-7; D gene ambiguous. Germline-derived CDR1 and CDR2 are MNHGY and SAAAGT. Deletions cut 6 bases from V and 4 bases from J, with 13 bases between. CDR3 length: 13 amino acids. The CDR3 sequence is CASSSFGRYEQYF. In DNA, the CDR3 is TGTGCCAGCAGCTCCTTCGGACGTTACGAGCAGTACTTC.

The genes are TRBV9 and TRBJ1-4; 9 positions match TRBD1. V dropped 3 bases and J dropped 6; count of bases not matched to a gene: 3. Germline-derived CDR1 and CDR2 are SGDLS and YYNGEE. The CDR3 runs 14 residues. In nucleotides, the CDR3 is TGTGCCAGCAGCGCCGGGACAGGGTATGAAAAACTGTTTTTT. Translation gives CASSAGTGYEKLFF.